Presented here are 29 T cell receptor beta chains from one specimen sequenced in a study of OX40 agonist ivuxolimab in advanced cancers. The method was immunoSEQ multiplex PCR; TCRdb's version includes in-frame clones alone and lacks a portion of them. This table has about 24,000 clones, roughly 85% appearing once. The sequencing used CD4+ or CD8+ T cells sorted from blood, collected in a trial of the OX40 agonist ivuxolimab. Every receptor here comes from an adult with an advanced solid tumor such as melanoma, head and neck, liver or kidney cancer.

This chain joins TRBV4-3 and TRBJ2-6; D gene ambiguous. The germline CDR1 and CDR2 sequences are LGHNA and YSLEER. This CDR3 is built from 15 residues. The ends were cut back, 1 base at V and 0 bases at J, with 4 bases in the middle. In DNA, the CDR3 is TGCGCCAGCAGCCAAGGATTCTCTGGGGCCAACGTCCTGACTTTC. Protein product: CASSQGFSGANVLTF.

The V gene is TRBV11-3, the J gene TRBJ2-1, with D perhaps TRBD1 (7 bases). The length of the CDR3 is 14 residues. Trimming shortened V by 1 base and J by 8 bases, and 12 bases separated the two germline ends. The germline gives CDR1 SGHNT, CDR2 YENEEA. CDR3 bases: TGTGCCAGCAGCTTAGTCCCAGGGGGGCATGAGCAGTTCTTC. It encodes CASSLVPGGHEQFF.

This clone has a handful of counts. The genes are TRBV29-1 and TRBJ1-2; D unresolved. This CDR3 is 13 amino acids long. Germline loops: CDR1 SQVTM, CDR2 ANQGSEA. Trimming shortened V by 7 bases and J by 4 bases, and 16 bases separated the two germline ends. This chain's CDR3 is CSAPDEPTYGYTF. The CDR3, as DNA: TGCAGCGCCCCGGATGAGCCTACCTATGGCTACACCTTC.

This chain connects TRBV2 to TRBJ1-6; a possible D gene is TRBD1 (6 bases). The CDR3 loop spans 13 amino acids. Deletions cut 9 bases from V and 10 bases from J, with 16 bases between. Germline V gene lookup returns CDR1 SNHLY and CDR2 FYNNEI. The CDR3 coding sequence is TGTGCCAGGACAAGGGGGTCCTCCTCACCCCTCCACTTT. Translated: CARTRGSSSPLHF.

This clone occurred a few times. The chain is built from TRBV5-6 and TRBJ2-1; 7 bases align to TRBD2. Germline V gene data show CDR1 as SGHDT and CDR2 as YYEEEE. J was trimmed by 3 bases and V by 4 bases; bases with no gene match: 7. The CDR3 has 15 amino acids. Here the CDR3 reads CASSPPTSIYNEQFF. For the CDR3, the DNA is TGTGCCAGCAGCCCACCGACTAGCATCTACAATGAGCAGTTCTTC.

This chain's CDR3 is CASSLAGTGTSYEQYF. CDR3 sequence (DNA): TGTGCCAGCAGCTTAGCCGGGACAGGGACCTCCTACGAGCAGTACTTC. The J gene is TRBJ2-7, the V gene TRBV7-2; 9 nucleotides agree with TRBD1. This CDR3 is built from 16 residues. Losses at the gene ends were 0 bases for V and 0 bases for J; bases not matched to a gene: 3. The germline CDR1 and CDR2 sequences are SGHTA and FQGNSA.

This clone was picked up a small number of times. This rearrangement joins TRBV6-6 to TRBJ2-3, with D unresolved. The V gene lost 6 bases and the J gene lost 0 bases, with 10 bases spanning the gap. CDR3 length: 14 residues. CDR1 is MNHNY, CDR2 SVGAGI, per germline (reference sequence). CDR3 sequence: CASSPLASTDTQYF. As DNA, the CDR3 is TGTGCCAGCAGCCCCCTCGCGAGCACAGATACGCAGTATTTT.

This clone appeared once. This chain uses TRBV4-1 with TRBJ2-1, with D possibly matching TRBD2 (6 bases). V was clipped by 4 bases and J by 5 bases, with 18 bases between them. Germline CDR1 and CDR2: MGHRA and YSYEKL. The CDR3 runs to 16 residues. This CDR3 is CASSPQSSGLHNEQFF. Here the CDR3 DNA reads TGCGCCAGCAGCCCCCAATCCTCGGGACTCCACAATGAGCAGTTCTTC.

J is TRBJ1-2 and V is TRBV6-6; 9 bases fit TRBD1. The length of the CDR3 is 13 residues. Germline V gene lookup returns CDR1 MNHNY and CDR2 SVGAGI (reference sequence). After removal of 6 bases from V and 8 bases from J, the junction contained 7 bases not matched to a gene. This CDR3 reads CASRLGTGRGYTF. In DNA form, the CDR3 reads TGTGCCAGCAGACTAGGGACAGGGAGGGGCTACACCTTC.

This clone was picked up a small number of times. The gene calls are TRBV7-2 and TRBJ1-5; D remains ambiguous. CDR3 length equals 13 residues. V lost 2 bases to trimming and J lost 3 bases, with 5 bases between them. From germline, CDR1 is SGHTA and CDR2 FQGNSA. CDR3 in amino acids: CASSLWSNQPQHF. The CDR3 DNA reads TGTGCCAGCAGCTTATGGTCCAATCAGCCCCAGCATTTT. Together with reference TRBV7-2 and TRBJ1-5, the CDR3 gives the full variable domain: GAGVSQSPSNKVTEKGKDVELRCDPISGHTALYWYRQSLGQGLEFLIYFQGNSAPDKSGLPSDRFSAERTGGSVSTLTIQRTQQEDSAVYLCASSLWSNQPQHFGDGTRLSIL.

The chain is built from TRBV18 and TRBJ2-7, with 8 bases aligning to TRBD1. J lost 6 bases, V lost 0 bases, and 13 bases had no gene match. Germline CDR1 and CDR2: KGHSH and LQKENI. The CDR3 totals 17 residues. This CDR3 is CASSPPTPGTGPVEQYF. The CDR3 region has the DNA TGTGCCAGCTCACCACCGACCCCCGGGACAGGACCTGTCGAGCAGTACTTC.

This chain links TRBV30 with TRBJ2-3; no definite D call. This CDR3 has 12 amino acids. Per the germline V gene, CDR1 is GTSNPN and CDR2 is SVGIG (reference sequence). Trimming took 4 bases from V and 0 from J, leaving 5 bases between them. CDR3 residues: CAWTASTDTQYF. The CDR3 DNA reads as TGTGCCTGGACCGCCAGCACAGATACGCAGTATTTT. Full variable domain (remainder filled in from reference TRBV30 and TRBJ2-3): SQTIHQWPATLVQPVGSPLSLECTVEGTSNPNLYWYRQAAGRGLQLLFYSVGIGQISSEVPQNLSASRPQDRQFILSSKKLLLSDSGFYLCAWTASTDTQYFGPGTRLTVL.

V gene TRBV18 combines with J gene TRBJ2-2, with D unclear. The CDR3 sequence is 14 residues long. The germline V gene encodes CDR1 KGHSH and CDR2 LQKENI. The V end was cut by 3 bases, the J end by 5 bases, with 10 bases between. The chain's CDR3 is CASSPPGRTGELFF. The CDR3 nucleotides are TGTGCCAGCTCACCTCCGGGTCGGACCGGGGAGCTGTTTTTT. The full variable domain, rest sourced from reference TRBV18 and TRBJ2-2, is NAGVMQNPRHLVRRRGQEARLRCSPMKGHSHVYWYRQLPEEGLKFMVYLQKENIIDESGMPKERFSAEFPKEGPSILRIQQVVRGDSAAYFCASSPPGRTGELFFGEGSRLTVL.

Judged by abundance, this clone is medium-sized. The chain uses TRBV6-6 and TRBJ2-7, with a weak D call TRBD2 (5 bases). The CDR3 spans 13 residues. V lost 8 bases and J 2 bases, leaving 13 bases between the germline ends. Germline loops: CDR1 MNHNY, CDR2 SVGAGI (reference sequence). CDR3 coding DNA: TGTGCCAGCGGACTTTCCTCCACCTACGAGCAGTACTTC. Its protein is CASGLSSTYEQYF.

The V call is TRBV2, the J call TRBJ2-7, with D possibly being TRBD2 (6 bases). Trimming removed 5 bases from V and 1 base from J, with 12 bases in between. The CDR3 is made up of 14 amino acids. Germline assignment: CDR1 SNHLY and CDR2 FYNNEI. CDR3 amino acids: CASSWRETSYEQYF. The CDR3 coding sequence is TGTGCCAGCAGTTGGAGGGAGACTTCCTACGAGCAGTACTTC.

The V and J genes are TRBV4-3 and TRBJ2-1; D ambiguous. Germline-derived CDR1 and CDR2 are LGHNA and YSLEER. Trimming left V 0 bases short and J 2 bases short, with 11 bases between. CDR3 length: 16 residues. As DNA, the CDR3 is TGCGCCAGCAGCCAAGATCATCAAGGAACCTACAATGAGCAGTTCTTC. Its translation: CASSQDHQGTYNEQFF.

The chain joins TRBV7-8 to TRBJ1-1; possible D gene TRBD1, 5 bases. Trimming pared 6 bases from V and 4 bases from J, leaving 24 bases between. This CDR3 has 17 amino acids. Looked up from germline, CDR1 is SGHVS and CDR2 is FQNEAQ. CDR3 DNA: TGTGCCAGCAGTCGCTCTCCGGGACTCCTGAGGGGCACTGAAGCTTTCTTT. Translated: CASSRSPGLLRGTEAFF.

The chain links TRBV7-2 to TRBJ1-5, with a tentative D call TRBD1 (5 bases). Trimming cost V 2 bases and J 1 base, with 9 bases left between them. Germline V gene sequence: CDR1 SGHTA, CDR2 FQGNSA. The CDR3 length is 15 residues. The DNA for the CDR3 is TGTGCCAGCAGCTTATACTGGGGGAGCAATCAGCCCCAGCATTTT. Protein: CASSLYWGSNQPQHF. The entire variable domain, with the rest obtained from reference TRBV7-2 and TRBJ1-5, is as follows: GAGVSQSPSNKVTEKGKDVELRCDPISGHTALYWYRQSLGQGLEFLIYFQGNSAPDKSGLPSDRFSAERTGGSVSTLTIQRTQQEDSAVYLCASSLYWGSNQPQHFGDGTRLSIL.

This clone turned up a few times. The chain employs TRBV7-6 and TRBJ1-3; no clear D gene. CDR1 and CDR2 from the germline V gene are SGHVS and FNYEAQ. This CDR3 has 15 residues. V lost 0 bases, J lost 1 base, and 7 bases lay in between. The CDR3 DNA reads TGTGCCAGCAGCTTAGCCAGGAATTCTGGAAACACCATATATTTT. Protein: CASSLARNSGNTIYF.

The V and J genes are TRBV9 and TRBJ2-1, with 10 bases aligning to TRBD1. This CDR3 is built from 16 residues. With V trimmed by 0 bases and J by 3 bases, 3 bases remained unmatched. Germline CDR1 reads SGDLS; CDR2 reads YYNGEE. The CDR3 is CASSVGWTGGYNEQFF. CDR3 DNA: TGTGCCAGCAGCGTAGGGTGGACAGGGGGCTACAATGAGCAGTTCTTC.

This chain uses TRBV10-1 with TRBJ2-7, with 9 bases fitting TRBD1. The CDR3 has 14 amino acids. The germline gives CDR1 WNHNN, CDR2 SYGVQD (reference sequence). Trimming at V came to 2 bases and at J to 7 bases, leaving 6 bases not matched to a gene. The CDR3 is CASSEGQGTLEQYF. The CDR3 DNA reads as TGCGCCAGCAGTGAGGGACAGGGGACATTGGAGCAGTACTTC.

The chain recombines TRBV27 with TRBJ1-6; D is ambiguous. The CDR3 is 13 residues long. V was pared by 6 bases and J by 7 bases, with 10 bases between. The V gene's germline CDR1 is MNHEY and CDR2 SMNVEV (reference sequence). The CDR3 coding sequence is TGTGCCAGCAGCGAGTCCACAAATTCACCCCTCCACTTT. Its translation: CASSESTNSPLHF.

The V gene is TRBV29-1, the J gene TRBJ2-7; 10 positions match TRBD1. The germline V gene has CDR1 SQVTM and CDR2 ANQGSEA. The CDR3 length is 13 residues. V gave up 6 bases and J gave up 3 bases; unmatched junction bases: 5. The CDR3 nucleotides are TGCAGCGTCCGGACAGGGGGAGGCTACGAGCAGTACTTC. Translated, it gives CSVRTGGGYEQYF.

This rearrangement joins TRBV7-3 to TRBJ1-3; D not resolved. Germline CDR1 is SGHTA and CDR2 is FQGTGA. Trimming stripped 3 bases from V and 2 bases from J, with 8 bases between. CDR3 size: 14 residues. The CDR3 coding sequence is TGTGCCAGCAGCTTCGGAGAAGCTGGAAACACCATATATTTT. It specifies CASSFGEAGNTIYF. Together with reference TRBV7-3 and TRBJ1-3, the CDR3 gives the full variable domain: GAGVSQTPSNKVTEKGKYVELRCDPISGHTALYWYRQSLGQGPEFLIYFQGTGAADDSGLPNDRFFAVRPEGSVSTLKIQRTERGDSAVYLCASSFGEAGNTIYFGEGSWLTVV.

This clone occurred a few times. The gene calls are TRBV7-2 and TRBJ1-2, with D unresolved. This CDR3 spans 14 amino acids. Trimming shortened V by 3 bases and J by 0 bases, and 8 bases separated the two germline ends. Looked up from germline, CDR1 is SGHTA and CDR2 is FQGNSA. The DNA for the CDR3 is TGTGCCAGCAGCTTCGCGTGGGCTAACTATGGCTACACCTTC. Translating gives CASSFAWANYGYTF.

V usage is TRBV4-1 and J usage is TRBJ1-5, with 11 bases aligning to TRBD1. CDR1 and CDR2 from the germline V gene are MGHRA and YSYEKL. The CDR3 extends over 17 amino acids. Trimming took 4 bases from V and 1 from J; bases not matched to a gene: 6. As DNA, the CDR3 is TGCGCCAGCAGCCCCGGGACAGGGGGAGGGAGCAATCAGCCCCAGCATTTT. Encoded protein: CASSPGTGGGSNQPQHF.

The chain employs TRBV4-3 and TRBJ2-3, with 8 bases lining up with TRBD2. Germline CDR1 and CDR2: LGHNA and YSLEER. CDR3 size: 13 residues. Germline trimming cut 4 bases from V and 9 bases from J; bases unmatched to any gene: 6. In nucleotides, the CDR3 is TGCGCCAGCAGCCCGCGGGGGGCGGAGACGCAGTATTTT. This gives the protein CASSPRGAETQYF.

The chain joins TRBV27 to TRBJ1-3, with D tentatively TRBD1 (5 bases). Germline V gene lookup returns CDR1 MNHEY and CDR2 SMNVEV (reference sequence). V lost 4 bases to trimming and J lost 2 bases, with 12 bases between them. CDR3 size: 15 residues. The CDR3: CASSSPGLTGNTIYF. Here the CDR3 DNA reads TGTGCCAGCAGTTCGCCAGGGCTAACTGGAAACACCATATATTTT.

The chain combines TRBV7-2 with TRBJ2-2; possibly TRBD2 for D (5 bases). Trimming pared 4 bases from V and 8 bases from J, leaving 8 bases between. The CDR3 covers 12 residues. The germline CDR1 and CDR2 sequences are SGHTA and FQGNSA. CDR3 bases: TGTGCCAGCAGCTCCACTAGAGGGGAGCTGTTTTTT. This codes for CASSSTRGELFF.